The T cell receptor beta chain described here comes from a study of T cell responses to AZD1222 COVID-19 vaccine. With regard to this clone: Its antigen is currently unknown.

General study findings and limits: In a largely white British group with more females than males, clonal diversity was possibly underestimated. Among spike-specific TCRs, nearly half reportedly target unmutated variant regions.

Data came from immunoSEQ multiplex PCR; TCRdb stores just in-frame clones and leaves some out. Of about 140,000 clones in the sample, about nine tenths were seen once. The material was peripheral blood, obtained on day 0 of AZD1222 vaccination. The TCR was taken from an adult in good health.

CDR3 in DNA: TGTGCCAGTACCCCTCCGGGACAGGGGGTATTAGGCTACACCTTC. It codes for CASTPPGQGVLGYTF. The chain uses TRBV19 and TRBJ1-2; 11 positions agree with TRBD1. Germline V gives CDR1 LNHDA, CDR2 SQIVND (reference sequence). The CDR3 loop spans 15 amino acids. V lost 7 bases and J lost 8; bases outside the gene matches: 12.